The entry that follows covers one T cell receptor (beta chain) sequence. This sample stems from a study of blood T cell repertoires in COVID-19. Study details: The samples span acute and convalescent COVID-19 from the United States, Italy and Spain. Sample material is recorded as cDNA or gDNA derived from T cells, B-cell-depleted T cells, or PBMCs.

Looked up from germline, CDR1 is MNHEY and CDR2 is SMNVEV (reference sequence). The germline V and J ends were trimmed by 3 bases and 4 bases, with 10 bases remaining between them. The CDR3 covers 13 residues. Original processing methods: Quantification of nucleated cells was approximated via reference gene primer amplification. Assay used: immunoSEQ multiplex PCR; TCRdb lists only in-frame clones, some missing. V and J calls and clone size are as listed in that table; D and trimming were resolved from the DNA. Among about 98,000 clones listed, 78% were seen once. This chain joins TRBV27 and TRBJ2-7; D might be TRBD1 (5 bases). This TCR was sampled from a man between 60 and 75 years old with active or convalescent COVID-19. The sequencing sample was made of peripheral blood. The CDR3 nucleotides are TGTGCCAGCAGTTTCCAGGGCCCATACGAGCAGTACTTC. This encodes CASSFQGPYEQYF.